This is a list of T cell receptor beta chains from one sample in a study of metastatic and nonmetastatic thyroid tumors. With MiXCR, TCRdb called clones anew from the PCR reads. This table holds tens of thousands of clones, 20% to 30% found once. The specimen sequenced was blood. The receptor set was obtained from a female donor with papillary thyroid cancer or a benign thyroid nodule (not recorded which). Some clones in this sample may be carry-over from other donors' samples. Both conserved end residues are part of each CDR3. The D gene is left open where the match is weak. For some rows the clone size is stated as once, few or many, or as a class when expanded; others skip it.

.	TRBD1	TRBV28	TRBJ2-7	TGTGCCAGCAGTACGCCCGGACAGGTGATTTACGAGCAGTACTTC	CASSTPGQVIYEQYF
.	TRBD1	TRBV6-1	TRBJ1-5	TGTGCCAGTTCCGGGACAGGGGGTCGTCAGCCCCAGCATTTT	CASSGTGGRQPQHF
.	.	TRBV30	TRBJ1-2	TGTGCCTGGAGTTCGACAGAGTGGGATGGCTACACCTTC	CAWSSTEWDGYTF
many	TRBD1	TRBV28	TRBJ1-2	TGTGCCAGCAGATTATACAGGGGTTTAGGCTACACCTTC	CASRLYRGLGYTF
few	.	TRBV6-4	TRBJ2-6	TGTGCCAGCAGTGACTCAGGGGCTGGGGCCAACGTCCTGACTTTC	CASSDSGAGANVLTF
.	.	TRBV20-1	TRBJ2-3	TGCAGTGCTAACCGGGAAAGGGGAGACAAAGATACGCAGTATTTT	CSANRERGDKDTQYF
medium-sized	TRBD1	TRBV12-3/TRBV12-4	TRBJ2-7	TGTGCCAGCAGTCCCTCGGGACAGGGAATCGAGCAGTACTTC	CASSPSGQGIEQYF
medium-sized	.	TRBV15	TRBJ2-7	TGTGCCACCAGCAGAGAGGGCTACGAGCAGTACTTC	CATSREGYEQYF
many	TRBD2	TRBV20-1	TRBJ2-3	TGCAGTGCTACTTATGCCGGGACTAGGTGGTCAGATACGCAGTATTTT	CSATYAGTRWSDTQYF
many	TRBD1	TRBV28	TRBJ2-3	TGTGCCAGCAGTAACCCGGGACAGGGGTGGGATACGCAGTATTTT	CASSNPGQGWDTQYF
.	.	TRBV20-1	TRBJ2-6	TGCAGTGCTAGCCCTCTGGTCTCTGGTGCCAACGTCCTGACTTTC	CSASPLVSGANVLTF
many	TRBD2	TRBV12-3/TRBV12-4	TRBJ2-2	TGTGCCAGCAGTTTTGGGACTAGCGGGAGGGCGAACACCGGGGAGCTGTTTTTT	CASSFGTSGRANTGELFF
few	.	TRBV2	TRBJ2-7	TGTGCCAGCAGCACTAGACTAGCCTACGAGCAGTACTTC	CASSTRLAYEQYF
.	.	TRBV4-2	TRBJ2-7	TGTGCCAGCAGCCAAGACGGGTCCTTCTCCTACGAGCAGTACTTC	CASSQDGSFSYEQYF
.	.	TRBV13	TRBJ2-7	TGTGCCAGCAGCCCTGCTACAGTGAACCCGGCTAAAGGCGACTACGAGCAGTACTTC	CASSPATVNPAKGDYEQYF
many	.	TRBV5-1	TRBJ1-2	TGCGCCAGCAGCTTGGATGGCCGAGGGGGCTACACCTTC	CASSLDGRGGYTF
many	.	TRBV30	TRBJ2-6	TGTGCCTGGAGTCCGCCCTCTGGGGCCAACGTCCTGACTTTC	CAWSPPSGANVLTF
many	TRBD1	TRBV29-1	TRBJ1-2	TGCAGCGTTGAAACCGGGACAGGCTATGGCTACACCTTC	CSVETGTGYGYTF
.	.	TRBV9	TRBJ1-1	TGTGCCAGCAGCGTAGCCAGTTCTACCGAAGCTTTCTTT	CASSVASSTEAFF
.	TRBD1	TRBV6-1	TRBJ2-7	TGTGCCAGCAGTGAAGCGGGGACAGGGGGCTACGAGCAGTACTTC	CASSEAGTGGYEQYF
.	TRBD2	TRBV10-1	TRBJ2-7	TGCGCCAGCAGTGAAAGCGGGACTAGCCTGTACTTC	CASSESGTSLYF
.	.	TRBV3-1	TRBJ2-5	TGTGCCAGCAGCCAAAAGATTTGGGAGACCCAGTACTTC	CASSQKIWETQYF
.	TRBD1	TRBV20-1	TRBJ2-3	TGCAGTGCTACCAATCCGACAGGGAATATGGGAGATACGCAGTATTTT	CSATNPTGNMGDTQYF
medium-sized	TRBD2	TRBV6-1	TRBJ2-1	TGTGCCACCCAGGCGGGGGGGCCAGTCAATGAGCAGTTCTTC	CATQAGGPVNEQFF
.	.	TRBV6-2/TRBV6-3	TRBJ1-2	TGTGCCAGCAGTCCGCCCCGGTATACCGGCTACACCTTC	CASSPPRYTGYTF
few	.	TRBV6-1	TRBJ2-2	TGTGCCAGCAGCCGGAACACCGGGGAGCTGTTTTTT	CASSRNTGELFF
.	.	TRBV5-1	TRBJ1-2	TGCGCCAGCAGCTTGGCCGGGAGGGGGACTTACTGGAGGGTACATGGCTACACCTTC	CASSLAGRGTYWRVHGYTF
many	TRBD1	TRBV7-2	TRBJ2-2	TGTGCCAGCAGCTTATCGGGACAGGGGAACACCGGGGAGCTGTTTTTT	CASSLSGQGNTGELFF
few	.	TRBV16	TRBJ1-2	TGTGCCAGCAGCCAATATACACGAGGCAATGGCTACACCTTC	CASSQYTRGNGYTF
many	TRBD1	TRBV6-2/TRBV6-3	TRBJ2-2	TGTGCCAGCAGACGACAGGGGACGAACACCGGGGAGCTGTTTTTT	CASRRQGTNTGELFF
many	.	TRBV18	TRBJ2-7	TGTGCCAGCTCTTTCGACGGGGGATCCCGCGAGCAGTACTTC	CASSFDGGSREQYF
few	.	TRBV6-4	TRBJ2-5	TGTGCCAGCGGTCCGTGGACACGACAACAAGAGACCCAGTACTTC	CASGPWTRQQETQYF
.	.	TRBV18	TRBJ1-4	TGTGCCAGCTCACTTCAGTCCCCGGGATCAAGGGGTGAAAGACTGTTTTTT	CASSLQSPGSRGERLFF
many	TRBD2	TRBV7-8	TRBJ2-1	TGTGCCAGCAGCCCAACCGCGGGAGCCTACAATGAGCAGTTCTTC	CASSPTAGAYNEQFF
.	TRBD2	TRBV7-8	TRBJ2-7	TGTGCCAGCAGCACCTTAGCGGGGGCCTTAGGAGAGCAGTACTTC	CASSTLAGALGEQYF
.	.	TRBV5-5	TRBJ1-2	TGTGCCAGCAGCTTGGGAGGAATTAACTATGGCTACACCTTC	CASSLGGINYGYTF
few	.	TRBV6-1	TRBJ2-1	TGTGCCAGCAACTTAGTCAATGAGAAGTTCTTC	CASNLVNEKFF
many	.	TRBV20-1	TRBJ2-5	TGCAGTGCTAGACCGCTAAGCGGGACACAAGAGACCCAGTACTTC	CSARPLSGTQETQYF
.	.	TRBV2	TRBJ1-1	TGTGCCAGCATCGAGAGGTTGATAATGAACACTGAAGCTTTCTTT	CASIERLIMNTEAFF
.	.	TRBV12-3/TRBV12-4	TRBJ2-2	TGTGCCAGCAGGGCTTGCGGGGTCTCGAACACCGGGGAGCTGTTTTTT	CASRACGVSNTGELFF
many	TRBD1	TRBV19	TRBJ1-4	TGTGCCAGTAGTATTGGACAGGGGACGGAAAAACTGTTTTTT	CASSIGQGTEKLFF